The 2 T cell receptor beta chains given below trace back to one sample, sequenced in a study of Tregs in tolerant kidney transplant recipients (dated by TCRdb to between 2018 and 2021). The protocol used for the library was the immunoSEQ multiplex PCR assay. The source is immuneACCESS, and TCRdb retained only in-frame sequences with V and J called. Part of the clones is not carried over; for the studies checked, unresolved V genes explain less than half of this, and the remainder is unexplained. Here the sample has some 80,000 clones; 95% to 98% occur a single time. The ten largest clonotypes hold around 0.6% of the sample. The time point label, as the study defines it: blood sample drawn before combined kidney and bone marrow transplant. The material sequenced was CD4+ T cells from blood, taken before the transplant. The receptors come from a human donor who received a combined kidney and bone marrow transplant.

This chain links TRBV7-9 with TRBJ2-3; a possible D gene is TRBD2 (5 bases). The CDR3 runs 14 residues. Trimming removed 8 bases at V and 3 bases at J, with 15 bases between. Germline V gene sequence: CDR1 SEHNR, CDR2 FQNEAQ (reference sequence). CDR3 sequence (DNA): TGTGCCAGCGGCTGGACTGTTTTTACAGATACGCAGTATTTT. Its translation is CASGWTVFTDTQYF.

The rearrangement uses TRBV7-2 and TRBJ1-2; 7 nucleotides align to TRBD1. The CDR3 sequence is 15 residues long. Looked up from germline, CDR1 is SGHTA and CDR2 is FQGNSA. Trimming took 1 base from V and 2 from J; bases not matched to a gene: 4. The CDR3 loop reads CASSLGQGRNYGYTF. CDR3 DNA: TGTGCCAGCAGCTTAGGACAGGGAAGGAACTATGGCTACACCTTC.